This T cell receptor beta chain was found in a study of long-term antiretroviral therapy in people with HIV. The study's findings and limits: Transplant donor controls retained higher diversity, though diversity increased after ART. Pre-ART clonal expansions dominated every time point's repertoire.

Samples were assayed with immunoSEQ v3.0 at survey level. Clones were read by immunoSEQ multiplex PCR, and TCRdb kept only the in-frame ones, dropping some. The data show about 39,000 clones, with 70% to 90% seen just once and around 4% held by the top ten. As regards this clone: Its antigen is not known.

United States facilities provided treatment to all participants with HIV. The germline V and J ends were trimmed by 1 base and 3 bases, with 3 bases remaining between them. This CDR3 has 11 residues. The germline CDR1 and CDR2 sequences are DFQATT and SNEGSKA (reference sequence). The sample here was unsorted PBMCs, taken 1.2 years after starting antiretroviral therapy. The chain couples TRBV20-1 to TRBJ1-1, with D hard to call. The clonotype was recovered from a woman aged 45-65 years with HIV. The CDR3 protein is CSARGDTEAFF. The CDR3 DNA reads TGCAGTGCTAGAGGGGACACTGAAGCTTTCTTT.